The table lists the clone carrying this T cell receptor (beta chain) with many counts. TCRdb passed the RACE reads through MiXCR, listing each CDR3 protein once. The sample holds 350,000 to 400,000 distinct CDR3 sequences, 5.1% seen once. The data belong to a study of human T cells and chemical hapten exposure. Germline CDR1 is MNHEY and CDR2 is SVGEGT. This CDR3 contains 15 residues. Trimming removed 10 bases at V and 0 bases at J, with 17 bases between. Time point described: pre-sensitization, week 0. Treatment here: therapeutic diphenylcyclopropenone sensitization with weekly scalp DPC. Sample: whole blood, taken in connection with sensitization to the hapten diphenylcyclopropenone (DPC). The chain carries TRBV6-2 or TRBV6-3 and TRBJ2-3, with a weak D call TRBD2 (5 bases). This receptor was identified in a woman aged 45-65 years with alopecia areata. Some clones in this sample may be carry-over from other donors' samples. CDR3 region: CAIRRAVPSTDTQYF. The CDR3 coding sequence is TGTGCCATCAGAAGAGCGGTGCCTAGCACAGATACGCAGTATTTT.